The clone carrying this TCR beta chain was observed many times. What it binds is unknown. A patient was excluded if there was uncontrolled infection, other autoimmune disease, pregnancy or lactation. PBMCs were derived from roughly 9.6 ml fresh peripheral blood. Trimming at V came to 5 bases and at J to 6 bases, leaving 16 bases not matched to a gene. This CDR3 has 16 amino acids. CDR1 is MNHEY, CDR2 SMNVEV, per germline (reference sequence). The TCR beta CDR3 regions underwent amplification using RNA transcripts as the source. HTBI primers drove first-round RT-PCR of the TCR CDR3. One entry per CDR3 protein, called by TCRdb with MiXCR from the multiplex PCR reads. The table has about 160,000 distinct CDR3 sequences, over 8% seen once. This entry comes from a study of T cells in Graves' hyperthyroidism and ophthalmopathy. Findings of the study overall: In the analysis, a 13 V-J model separated ophthalmopathy from stable hyperthyroidism. Ophthalmopathy was model-predicted a median approximately 6.9 months pre-onset.

The chain employs TRBV27 and TRBJ2-7; 7 bases align to TRBD1. The sample taken for sequencing was blood. The receptor comes from a woman between 18 and 30 years old with Graves' hyperthyroidism that later progressed to Graves' ophthalmopathy. CDR3 sequence: CASSGKSGTAKGEQYF. The CDR3 DNA sequence: TGTGCCAGCAGTGGTAAATCCGGGACAGCCAAAGGCGAGCAGTACTTC.